This TCR beta chain came from a study of shared clonotypes between healthy human individuals. Findings and limits, study-wide: Clonotypes shared by all four sorted-subset donors had higher generation probabilities than non-shared clonotypes. In general, naive subsets displayed greater estimated richness than memory subsets did. Large depth notwithstanding, sorted-subset sequencing proved incomplete by rarefaction.

A remark on this clone: No antigen is known for it.

Profiled with immunoSEQ multiplex PCR; TCRdb holds only in-frame clones, not every one. This repertoire shows hundreds of thousands of clones, roughly 95% found once; its top ten account for approximately 0.11%. The CDR3 covers 16 residues. Germline V gives CDR1 SGHTA, CDR2 FQGNSA. After removal of 8 bases from V and 4 bases from J, the junction contained 14 bases not matched to a gene. Naive CD8 populations comprised CD45RO-negative cells positively selected for CCR7, excluding terminally differentiated effector memory CD45RA+ cells. The chain links TRBV7-2 to TRBJ2-1; 7 bases agree with TRBD2. The source material was naive CD8+ T cells sorted from blood. The source of this sequence is a woman aged 25 to 39 in good health. CDR3 residues: CASGGGTKVKYNEQFF. The CDR3 DNA reads as TGTGCCAGCGGGGGGGGTACAAAAGTCAAGTACAATGAGCAGTTCTTC.